Following are 12 T cell receptor beta chains from one sample sequenced in a study of T cell responses to AZD1222 COVID-19 vaccine. Only in-frame clones appear in the TCRdb table, and some are missing; sequencing was by immunoSEQ multiplex PCR. The sample carries 140,000 to 150,000 clones, about 90% recorded once. The sequencing here drew on peripheral blood, taken 28 days after the second dose of the MenACWY control vaccine. The receptors shown here come from an adult who received the MenACWY meningococcal vaccine as a control.

This chain joins TRBV28 and TRBJ2-5; 15 nucleotides match TRBD2. V gave up 6 bases and J gave up 7 bases; unmatched junction bases: 15. The CDR3 is 18 residues long. Germline V gives CDR1 MDHEN, CDR2 SYDVKM. For the CDR3, the DNA is TGTGCCAGCAGCAAAACAAAACCGGGACTAGCGGGGGGCGGGACCCAGTACTTC. It codes for CASSKTKPGLAGGGTQYF.

J is TRBJ2-3 and V is TRBV9; TRBD1 matches at 8 bases. Unmatched junction bases numbered 6, after V lost 2 bases and J lost 4 bases. Germline values: CDR1 SGDLS, CDR2 YYNGEE. This CDR3 has 15 amino acids. Written as DNA, the CDR3 is TGTGCCAGCAGCGTCCGTGGACAGGGAGCAGATACGCAGTATTTT. Its translation: CASSVRGQGADTQYF.

The chain employs TRBV10-2 and TRBJ1-5; TRBD1 is a possible D gene (5 bases). Trimming removed 2 bases at V and 1 base at J, with 12 bases between. Germline CDR1 WSHSY, CDR2 SAAADI. CDR3 length: 16 amino acids. CDR3 sequence: CASSEAQGGSNQPQHF. In DNA, the CDR3 is TGCGCCAGCAGTGAGGCGCAGGGTGGGAGCAATCAGCCCCAGCATTTT.

V gene TRBV3-1 (or the pseudogene TRBV3-2) combines with J gene TRBJ1-3, with D unclear. This CDR3 has 17 amino acids. Germline V gene data show CDR1 as LGHDT and CDR2 as YNNKEL (reference sequence). Trimming cost V 1 base and J 0 bases, with 13 bases left between them. CDR3 bases: TGTGCCAGCAGCCAAGGCTCAGTAATCTTCTCTGGAAACACCATATATTTT. It translates to CASSQGSVIFSGNTIYF.

The V call is TRBV7-2, the J call TRBJ2-5; 7 nucleotides line up with TRBD1. CDR1 is SGHTA and CDR2 is FQGNSA in the germline V gene. The V and J ends lost 1 base and 2 bases, in that order; junction bases with no gene match: 7. The CDR3 consists of 16 residues. The DNA for the CDR3 is TGTGCCAGCAGCTTAGGAAACAGGGGCCTTCAAGAGACCCAGTACTTC. This sequence encodes CASSLGNRGLQETQYF.

V usage is TRBV19 and J usage is TRBJ2-3, with D unclear. V was pared by 3 bases and J by 6 bases, with 4 bases between. The germline V gene encodes CDR1 LNHDA and CDR2 SQIVND (reference sequence). The CDR3 covers 11 residues. The CDR3 reads CASSIQDTQYF. CDR3 nucleotides: TGTGCCAGTAGTATTCAGGATACGCAGTATTTT.

The chain couples TRBV3-1 (or the pseudogene TRBV3-2) to TRBJ1-2, with D unresolved. The CDR3 runs 14 residues. Germline V gene sequence: CDR1 LGHDT, CDR2 YNNKEL (reference sequence). Trimming removed 0 bases from V and 0 bases from J, with 5 bases in between. CDR3 protein: CASSQDAANYGYTF. CDR3 nucleotide sequence: TGTGCCAGCAGCCAAGATGCGGCTAACTATGGCTACACCTTC.

The gene calls are TRBV29-1 and TRBJ1-2; TRBD1 matches 10 bases. V shed 6 bases, J shed 3 bases, and the junction held 4 bases outside the gene matches. Germline lookup yields CDR1 SQVTM and CDR2 ANQGSEA. This CDR3 contains 13 residues. The DNA for the CDR3 is TGCAGCGTCCGACAGGGGGCTGACTATGGCTACACCTTC. It translates to CSVRQGADYGYTF.

This clone has just a few counts. J is TRBJ2-3 and V is TRBV19; D is unclear. Germline values: CDR1 LNHDA, CDR2 SQIVND (reference sequence). Trimming took 7 bases from V and 1 from J, leaving 9 bases between them. The CDR3 totals 13 residues. CDR3 bases: TGTGCCAGTACCCCGGACGGCACAGATACGCAGTATTTT. Protein: CASTPDGTDTQYF.

The V call is TRBV11-2, the J call TRBJ2-2, with D unclear. V was pared by 5 bases and J by 4 bases, with 17 bases between. The CDR3 has 16 residues. Germline assignment: CDR1 SGHAT and CDR2 FQNNGV. As DNA, the CDR3 is TGTGCCAGCAGCCCGGACGTGGCCCCGGCCACCGGGGAGCTGTTTTTT. Amino acids: CASSPDVAPATGELFF.

The J gene is TRBJ2-3, the V gene TRBV2; D remains unclear. CDR1 is SNHLY and CDR2 is FYNNEI in the germline V gene. V shed 0 bases and J shed 4 bases, with 11 bases lying between them. The length of the CDR3 is 15 residues. CDR3 sequence (DNA): TGTGCCAGCAGTGAAGCGGTTACATCCCCAGATACGCAGTATTTT. The encoded protein is CASSEAVTSPDTQYF.

The V call is TRBV12-5, the J call TRBJ2-2; no reliable D call. Germline V gene lookup returns CDR1 LGHNT and CDR2 FRNRAP. Trimming pared 0 bases from V and 1 base from J, leaving 3 bases between. CDR3 size: 14 residues. CDR3 in DNA: TGTGCTAGTGGTTTGGTACAGAACACCGGGGAGCTGTTTTTT. Protein sequence: CASGLVQNTGELFF.